This TCR beta chain was captured by sequencing in a study of shared clonotypes between healthy human individuals. This CDR3 is 16 amino acids long. The germline V and J ends were trimmed by 8 bases and 3 bases, with 22 bases remaining between them. From germline, CDR1 is MDHEN and CDR2 SYDVKM. Execution of the assay was at deep level. Profiling relied on immunoSEQ multiplex PCR, and the TCRdb table lists in-frame clones only, not all of them. The sample lists approximately 500,000 clones; approximately 85% were seen once. This chain joins TRBV28 and TRBJ1-1, with D maybe TRBD1 (5 bases). The TCR originated in a woman in her forties in good health. Some clones in this sample may be carry-over from other donors' samples. The source material was PBMCs. CDR3 nucleotide sequence: TGTGCCAGCCACCGGGGGATACTGCTCGTGGACACTGAAGCTTTCTTT. Its protein is CASHRGILLVDTEAFF.